The clone carrying this TCR beta chain was observed a single time. The junction had 6 bases not matched to a gene; V was cut back by 3 bases and J by 5 bases. Germline V gene data show CDR1 as MNHNS and CDR2 as SASEGT. The CDR3 consists of 15 residues. The data were produced by immunoSEQ multiplex PCR, yet TCRdb's version contains in-frame clones alone and is incomplete. Of approximately 17,000 clones in the sample, roughly three fifths were seen once. This record belongs to a study of neoadjuvant anti-PD-1 for oral cavity cancer. The J gene is TRBJ2-3, the V gene TRBV6-1; 9 nucleotides align to TRBD2. The sample in question was PBMCs, obtained before nivolumab (anti-PD-1) treatment. The source of this sequence is a person aged 40-85 years with oral cavity squamous cell carcinoma. The CDR3 spells CASSDAGGPGDTQYF. The CDR3 bases are TGTGCCAGCAGTGACGCGGGAGGGCCCGGAGATACGCAGTATTTT.